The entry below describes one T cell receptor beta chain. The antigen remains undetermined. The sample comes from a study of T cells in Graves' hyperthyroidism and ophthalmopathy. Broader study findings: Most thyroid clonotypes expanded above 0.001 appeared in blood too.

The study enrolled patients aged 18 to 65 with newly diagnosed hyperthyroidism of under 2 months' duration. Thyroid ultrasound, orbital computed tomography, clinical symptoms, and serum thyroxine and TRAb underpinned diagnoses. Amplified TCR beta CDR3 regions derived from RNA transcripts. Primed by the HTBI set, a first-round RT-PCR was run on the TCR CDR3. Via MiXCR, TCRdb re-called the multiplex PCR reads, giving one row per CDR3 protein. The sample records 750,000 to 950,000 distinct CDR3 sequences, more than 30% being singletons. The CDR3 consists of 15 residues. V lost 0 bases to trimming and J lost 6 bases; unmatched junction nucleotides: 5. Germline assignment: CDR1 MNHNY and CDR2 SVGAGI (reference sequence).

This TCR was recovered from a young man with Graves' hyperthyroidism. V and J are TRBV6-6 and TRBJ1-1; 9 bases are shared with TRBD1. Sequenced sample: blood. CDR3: CASSYSQGAMAEAFF. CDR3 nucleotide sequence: TGTGCCAGCAGTTACTCACAGGGGGCTATGGCTGAAGCTTTCTTT.